These T cell receptor beta chains were read from a single sample in a study of blood T cell repertoires in COVID-19. Clones were sequenced by immunoSEQ multiplex PCR, and TCRdb holds only the in-frame ones, with some missing. The sample records 150,000 to 200,000 clones, roughly 90% being singletons. Sequencing was carried out using PBMCs or T cells enriched from blood (not recorded which). Source of these receptors: a woman between 18 and 30 years old who had recovered from COVID-19. The CDR3 runs from the conserved cysteine through the conserved F or W. D genes are given only for firm matches. Rows may omit the clone size; those that give it use once, few, many or a size class.

clone_size: .; j_call: TRBJ2-4; d_call: .; v_call: TRBV2; cdr3_nt: TGTGCCAGCAGTGGAATTGCAGCGAACATTCAGTACTTC; cdr3_aa: CASSGIAANIQYF
clone_size: once; j_call: TRBJ1-6; d_call: .; v_call: TRBV20-1; cdr3_nt: TGCAGTGCTTTAACGGGTTCACCCCTCCACTTT; cdr3_aa: CSALTGSPLHF
clone_size: .; j_call: TRBJ1-4; d_call: .; v_call: TRBV30; cdr3_nt: TGTGCCTGGAACGCGGTCCTTAATGAAAAACTGTTTTTT; cdr3_aa: CAWNAVLNEKLFF
clone_size: .; j_call: TRBJ1-3; d_call: TRBD1; v_call: TRBV9; cdr3_nt: TGTGCCAGCGGTCGAGGGACAGGGGAGACCACCATATATTTT; cdr3_aa: CASGRGTGETTIYF
clone_size: .; j_call: TRBJ1-2; d_call: .; v_call: TRBV6-5; cdr3_nt: TGTGCCAGCAGGGCCCCGGAGGACTATGGCTACACCTTC; cdr3_aa: CASRAPEDYGYTF
clone_size: .; j_call: TRBJ2-1; d_call: .; v_call: TRBV27; cdr3_nt: TGTGCCAGCAGACTAGCAGGACAGGCCCGCGATGAGCAGTTCTTC; cdr3_aa: CASRLAGQARDEQFF
clone_size: .; j_call: TRBJ1-6; d_call: .; v_call: TRBV28; cdr3_nt: TGTGCCAGCAGGGCCGGGGGGTCCTCCTATAATTCACCCCTCCACTTT; cdr3_aa: CASRAGGSSYNSPLHF
clone_size: .; j_call: TRBJ2-5; d_call: TRBD1; v_call: TRBV5-1; cdr3_nt: TGCGCCAGCAGCTCCCGGACAGGACTAGAGACCCAGTACTTC; cdr3_aa: CASSSRTGLETQYF
clone_size: .; j_call: TRBJ1-4; d_call: .; v_call: TRBV21-1; cdr3_nt: TGTGCCAGCAATATACTTCAACAGGGGGCTAATGAAAAACTGTTTTTT; cdr3_aa: CASNILQQGANEKLFF
clone_size: once; j_call: TRBJ2-7; d_call: .; v_call: TRBV5-1; cdr3_nt: TGCGCCAGCAGCTTGAGGCCGCAGGGGGAGCAGTACTTC; cdr3_aa: CASSLRPQGEQYF
clone_size: .; j_call: TRBJ1-2; d_call: TRBD1; v_call: TRBV7-2; cdr3_nt: TGTGCCAGCAGCCGCCCACAGGGGCCCGCTGAGGGCTATGGCTACACCTTC; cdr3_aa: CASSRPQGPAEGYGYTF
clone_size: .; j_call: TRBJ2-2; d_call: .; v_call: TRBV19; cdr3_nt: TGTGCCACCCTAGCTCCCGGGGAGCTGTTTTTT; cdr3_aa: CATLAPGELFF
clone_size: .; j_call: TRBJ2-6; d_call: .; v_call: TRBV6-6; cdr3_nt: TGTGCCAGCAGTAGATGGCAGGGAGGAAGATCTGGGGCCAACGTCCTGACTTTC; cdr3_aa: CASSRWQGGRSGANVLTF
clone_size: .; j_call: TRBJ1-2; d_call: TRBD1; v_call: TRBV7-9; cdr3_nt: TGTGCCAGCAGCAGGACAGGGGTCGGCTACACCTTC; cdr3_aa: CASSRTGVGYTF